The clone carrying this T cell receptor beta chain has a handful of counts. The data belong to a study of blood T cell repertoires in COVID-19. Clones were read by immunoSEQ multiplex PCR, and TCRdb kept only the in-frame ones, dropping some. The repertoire holds under 75,000 clones, with around 80% as singletons. This CDR3 is built from 14 residues. With 7 bases clipped from V and 4 bases from J, the junction kept 9 bases outside the gene matches. Germline-derived CDR1 and CDR2 are MNHEY and SVGAGI. The J gene is TRBJ2-5, the V gene TRBV6-5; TRBD1 matches 7 bases. The receptor comes from a woman between 65 and 79 years old with acute or convalescent COVID-19. Specimen: peripheral blood. CDR3 loop: CASNRGHALETQYF. Written as DNA, the CDR3 is TGTGCCAGCAACAGGGGCCACGCCCTAGAGACCCAGTACTTC.